These 14 T cell receptor beta chains share one sample of origin, sequenced in a study of T cell responses to AZD1222 COVID-19 vaccine. Repertoires were generated with immunoSEQ multiplex PCR, while TCRdb's copy carries only in-frame clones and drops some. The repertoire holds 110,000 to 150,000 clones, with nearly 95% as singletons. The sequenced sample was peripheral blood, obtained on day 0 of AZD1222 vaccination. These receptors were collected from an adult in good health.

About this clone: Other DNA sequences in the sample encode the same CDR3. This chain links TRBV6-1 with TRBJ1-1, with a tentative D call TRBD1 (5 bases). The V end was cut by 2 bases, the J end by 3 bases, with 10 bases between. CDR1 and CDR2 from the germline V gene are MNHNS and SASEGT. The CDR3 extends over 14 amino acids. The CDR3 sequence: CASSEWGGDTEAFF. The CDR3 DNA reads TGTGCCAGCAGTGAATGGGGAGGGGACACTGAAGCTTTCTTT.

This chain connects TRBV9 to TRBJ2-7; no reliable D call. CDR1 is SGDLS, CDR2 YYNGEE, per germline. CDR3 size: 13 residues. Trimming removed 0 bases at V and 0 bases at J, with 4 bases between. CDR3 nucleotides: TGTGCCAGCAGCGTAGGAGCCTCCTACGAGCAGTACTTC. Amino acid sequence: CASSVGASYEQYF.

The V gene is TRBV5-1, the J gene TRBJ2-4; 10 nucleotides line up with TRBD2. Germline V CDR1 and CDR2: SGHRS, YFSETQ. The trim removed 1 base at V and 7 bases at J, leaving 8 bases unmatched. The CDR3 is 16 amino acids. CDR3 amino acids: CASSLFPASGSNIQYF. CDR3 sequence (DNA): TGCGCCAGCAGCTTGTTTCCGGCTAGCGGGAGTAACATTCAGTACTTC.

This clone turned up a few times. The chain uses TRBV7-3 and TRBJ2-3; possibly TRBD2 for D (5 bases). There are 13 residues in the CDR3. CDR1 and CDR2 (germline): SGHTA, FQGTGA. The V end lost 2 bases, the J end lost 5 bases, and 8 bases lay between the germline ends. This chain's CDR3 is CASSLGGRDTQYF. The CDR3 nucleotides read TGTGCCAGCAGCTTAGGAGGCCGAGATACGCAGTATTTT.

This chain links TRBV14 with TRBJ1-1; D is unresolved. Germline CDR1 reads SGHDN; CDR2 reads FVKESK. CDR3 size: 15 residues. Trimming removed 2 bases at V and 0 bases at J, with 10 bases between. CDR3: CASSQSQAMNTEAFF. In DNA, the CDR3 is TGTGCCAGCAGCCAAAGTCAGGCCATGAACACTGAAGCTTTCTTT.

This clone occurred once. This chain links TRBV4-1 with TRBJ1-2; D is uncertain. The CDR3 covers 13 residues. V was pared by 6 bases and J by 3 bases, with 11 bases between. Germline V gives CDR1 MGHRA, CDR2 YSYEKL. For the CDR3, the DNA is TGCGCCAGCAGGTCCGTCGGTGACTATGGCTACACCTTC. As protein: CASRSVGDYGYTF.

This sequence joins TRBV7-9 and TRBJ2-7, with D unresolved. Germline V lookup: CDR1 SEHNR, CDR2 FQNEAQ (reference sequence). Trimming shortened V by 5 bases and J by 6 bases, and 11 bases separated the two germline ends. The CDR3 covers 12 residues. CDR3 in DNA: TGTGCCAGCAGCGCAGACACCACCGAGCAGTACTTC. Protein: CASSADTTEQYF.

The chain employs TRBV27 and TRBJ2-2; TRBD1 matches 7 bases. Trimming removed 3 bases from V and 6 bases from J; junction bases left unmatched: 1. From germline, CDR1 is MNHEY and CDR2 SMNVEV (reference sequence). The CDR3 sequence is 13 residues long. The CDR3 protein is CASSFQGAGELFF. The CDR3 nucleotides are TGTGCCAGCAGTTTCCAGGGGGCCGGGGAGCTGTTTTTT.

The genes are TRBV5-1 and TRBJ2-5; TRBD2 agrees at 10 bases. This CDR3 region has 17 residues. Germline trimming cut 4 bases from V and 4 bases from J; bases unmatched to any gene: 13. Germline CDR1 is SGHRS and CDR2 is YFSETQ. The CDR3: CASSLPAGGGVGETQYF. The CDR3 bases are TGCGCCAGCAGCCTACCAGCGGGAGGGGGGGTAGGAGAGACCCAGTACTTC.

CDR3 DNA sequence: TGTGCCAGCACAAGAACGTCCTCTATGGGCTACACCTTC. This encodes CASTRTSSMGYTF. This sequence joins TRBV7-9 and TRBJ1-2; no reliable D call. This CDR3 comprises 13 residues. The germline V gene has CDR1 SEHNR and CDR2 FQNEAQ (reference sequence). Trimming stripped 7 bases from V and 8 bases from J, with 17 bases between.

The rearrangement links TRBV4-1 to TRBJ1-1; D possibly corresponds to TRBD1 (5 bases). Looked up from germline, CDR1 is MGHRA and CDR2 is YSYEKL. The CDR3 has 13 residues. Trimming pared 3 bases from V and 1 base from J, leaving 6 bases between. The CDR3 sequence is CASSQGQNTEAFF. CDR3 nucleotides: TGCGCCAGCAGCCAGGGGCAGAACACTGAAGCTTTCTTT.

This rearrangement joins TRBV6-6 to TRBJ2-7, with a weak D call TRBD1 (6 bases). The ends were cut back, 8 bases at V and 3 bases at J, with 11 bases in the middle. Germline CDR1 reads MNHNY; CDR2 reads SVGAGI (reference sequence). The CDR3 consists of 12 residues. For the CDR3, the DNA is TGTGCCAGCGGGACAAAGCTCTACGAGCAGTACTTC. Translation: CASGTKLYEQYF.

The V and J genes are TRBV9 and TRBJ2-1, with TRBD2 identical over 7 bases. This CDR3 spans 16 amino acids. Germline CDR1 is SGDLS and CDR2 is YYNGEE. The V segment lost 4 bases and the J segment 3 bases; nucleotides outside the gene matches: 10. This chain's CDR3 is CASSTDGGRLYNEQFF. CDR3 coding DNA: TGTGCCAGCAGCACCGACGGGGGGAGGCTCTACAATGAGCAGTTCTTC.

The J gene is TRBJ2-2, the V gene TRBV5-5, with D tentatively TRBD2 (6 bases). CDR1 and CDR2 from the germline V gene are SGHKS and YYEKEE (reference sequence). V was shortened by 4 bases and J by 4 bases, with 14 bases between the two germline ends. This CDR3 is 15 amino acids long. The CDR3 spells CASSGGGPGTGELFF. In DNA form, the CDR3 reads TGTGCCAGCAGCGGCGGAGGGCCCGGCACCGGGGAGCTGTTTTTT.